Described below is a single T cell receptor (beta chain) sequence and its context. The sample originates from a study of blood T cell repertoires in COVID-19. Germline CDR1 and CDR2: LNHNV and YYDKDF (reference sequence). The V end lost 1 base, the J end lost 3 bases, and 15 bases lay between the germline ends. CDR3 length equals 16 residues. Repertoires were generated with immunoSEQ multiplex PCR, while TCRdb's copy carries only in-frame clones and drops some. The sample has 150,000 to 200,000 clones; roughly 85% are singletons. The clonotype was recovered from a woman aged 65 to 85 with acute or convalescent COVID-19. The sequencing sample was made of peripheral blood. The gene calls are TRBV15 and TRBJ2-5; D might be TRBD2 (6 bases). The DNA for the CDR3 is TGTGCCACCAGCAGAGGAGCCCTAGCGAGAGAAGAGACCCAGTACTTC. It specifies CATSRGALAREETQYF.